This TCR beta chain was sequenced for a study of breast tumors, draining lymph nodes, adjacent tissues. This clonotype was seen many times. Germline assignment: CDR1 SEHNR and CDR2 FQNEAQ (reference sequence). This CDR3 contains 15 residues. Trimming removed 4 bases from V and 7 bases from J, with 18 bases in between. TCRdb recomputed calls from the multiplex PCR reads with MiXCR, one row per CDR3 protein. The sample shows about 150,000 distinct CDR3 sequences, around a third of them seen only once. Samples came from axillary lymph nodes draining the breast cancer. The sequenced sample was axillary lymph node tissue. The sequence was collected from a female donor with breast cancer. Some clones in this sample may be carry-over from other donors' samples. The rearrangement joins TRBV7-9 to TRBJ2-3; D unresolved. The CDR3 reads CASSSRSGVSYTQYF. CDR3 nucleotides: TGTGCCAGCAGCTCCCGATCTGGCGTGAGTTATACGCAGTATTTT.